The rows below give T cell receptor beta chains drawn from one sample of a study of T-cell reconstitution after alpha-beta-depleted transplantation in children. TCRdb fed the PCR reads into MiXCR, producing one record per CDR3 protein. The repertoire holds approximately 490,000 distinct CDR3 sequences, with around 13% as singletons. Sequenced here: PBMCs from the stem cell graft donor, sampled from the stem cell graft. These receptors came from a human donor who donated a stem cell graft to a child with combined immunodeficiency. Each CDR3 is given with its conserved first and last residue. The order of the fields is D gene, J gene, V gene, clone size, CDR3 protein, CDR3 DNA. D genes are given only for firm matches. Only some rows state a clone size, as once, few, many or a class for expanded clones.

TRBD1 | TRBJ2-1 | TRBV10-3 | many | CAIKGTGGMNEQFF | TGTGCCATCAAAGGGACAGGGGGGATGAATGAGCAGTTCTTC
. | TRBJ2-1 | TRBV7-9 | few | CASSLDGRLNNEQFF | TGTGCCAGCAGCTTAGACGGCAGGCTGAACAATGAGCAGTTCTTC
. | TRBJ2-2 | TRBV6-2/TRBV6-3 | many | CASRASSLGTGELFF | TGTGCCAGCAGAGCTAGCAGCTTGGGCACCGGGGAGCTGTTTTTT
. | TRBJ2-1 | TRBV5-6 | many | CASSLGTSEQFF | TGTGCCAGCAGCTTGGGGACATCTGAGCAGTTCTTC
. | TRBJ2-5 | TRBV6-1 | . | CAARPLPLGETQYF | TGTGCCGCTCGTCCCCTTCCCCTGGGAGAGACCCAGTACTTC
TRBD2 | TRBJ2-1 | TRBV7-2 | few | CASSWTGLAGVSEQFF | TGTGCCAGCAGCTGGACAGGACTAGCGGGAGTAAGTGAGCAGTTCTTC
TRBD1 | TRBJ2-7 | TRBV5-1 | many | CASSLTGAYEQYF | TGTGCCAGCAGCTTAACAGGGGCCTACGAGCAGTACTTC
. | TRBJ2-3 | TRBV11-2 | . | CASSPRGASGPSTDTQYF | TGTGCCAGCAGCCCCAGGGGGGCTAGCGGACCTAGCACAGATACGCAGTATTTT
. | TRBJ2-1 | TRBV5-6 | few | CASSLAGRDNEQFF | TGTGCCAGCAGCTTGGCAGGCAGGGACAATGAGCAGTTCTTC
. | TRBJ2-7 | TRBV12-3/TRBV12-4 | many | CASGFGPYEQYF | TGTGCCAGCGGGTTTGGCCCATACGAGCAGTACTTC
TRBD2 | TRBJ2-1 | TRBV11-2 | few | CASSLSGSVSYNEQFF | TGTGCCAGCAGCTTAAGCGGGAGTGTCTCCTACAATGAGCAGTTCTTC
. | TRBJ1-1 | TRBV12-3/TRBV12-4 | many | CASALGNTEAFF | TGTGCCAGCGCCCTGGGGAACACTGAAGCTTTCTTT
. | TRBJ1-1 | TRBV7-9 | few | CASSTGVTEAFF | TGTGCCAGCAGCACCGGGGTCACTGAAGCTTTCTTT
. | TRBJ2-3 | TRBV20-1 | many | CSARDNPDTQYF | TGCAGTGCTAGAGATAACCCAGATACGCAGTATTTT
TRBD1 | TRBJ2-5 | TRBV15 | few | CATSRDRPNNRTGGKETQYF | TGTGCCACCAGCAGAGATCGCCCCAACAACAGGACAGGGGGCAAAGAGACCCAGTACTTC
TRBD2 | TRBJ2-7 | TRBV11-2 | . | CASSYPSGGYEQYF | TGTGCCAGCAGCTATCCTAGCGGGGGCTACGAGCAGTACTTC
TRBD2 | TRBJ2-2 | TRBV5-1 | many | CASSTSVTTGELFF | TGCGCCAGCAGCACTAGCGTTACTACCGGGGAGCTGTTTTTT
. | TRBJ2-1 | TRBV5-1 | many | CASSQIGGLVGLKYSYNEQFF | TGCGCCAGCAGCCAAATAGGGGGTTTAGTAGGACTAAAATACTCCTACAATGAGCAGTTCTTC
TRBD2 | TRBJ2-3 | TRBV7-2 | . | CASSPRLAGVRDTQYF | TGTGCCAGCAGCCCCCGACTAGCGGGAGTGCGGGATACGCAGTATTTT
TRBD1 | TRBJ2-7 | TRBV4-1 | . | CASSQGRTGLSYEQYF | TGCGCCAGCAGCCAAGGAAGGACAGGCCTCTCCTACGAGCAGTACTTC
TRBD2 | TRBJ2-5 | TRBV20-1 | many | CSAGTSGRAGETQYF | TGCAGTGCTGGGACTAGCGGGAGGGCCGGGGAGACCCAGTACTTC
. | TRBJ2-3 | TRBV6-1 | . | CASRTSRHPQDTQYF | TGTGCCAGCAGGACCTCCCGACACCCCCAGGATACGCAGTATTTT
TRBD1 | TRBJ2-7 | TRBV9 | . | CASSVSGTGGSEQYF | TGTGCCAGCAGCGTATCCGGGACAGGGGGTTCCGAGCAGTACTTC
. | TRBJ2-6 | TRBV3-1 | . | CASSPWGAGANVLTF | TGTGCCAGCAGCCCCTGGGGGGCTGGGGCCAACGTCCTGACTTTC
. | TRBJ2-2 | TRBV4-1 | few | CASSQRTFANTGELFF | TGCGCCAGCAGCCAAAGGACGTTCGCGAACACCGGGGAGCTGTTTTTT
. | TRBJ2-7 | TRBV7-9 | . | CASRERGDEQYF | TGTGCCAGCAGGGAAAGGGGAGACGAGCAGTACTTC
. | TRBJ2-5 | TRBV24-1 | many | CATSDLGSGQYF | TGTGCCACCAGTGATTTGGGCAGCGGCCAGTACTTC
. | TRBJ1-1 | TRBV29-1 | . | CSVEEQGPEAFF | TGCAGCGTTGAAGAACAGGGTCCTGAAGCTTTCTTT
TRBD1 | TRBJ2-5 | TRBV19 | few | CASSIGRGFQETQYF | TGTGCCAGTAGTATCGGCAGGGGGTTTCAAGAGACCCAGTACTTC
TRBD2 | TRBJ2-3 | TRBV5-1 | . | CASSWRLAGGRDTQYF | TGCGCCAGCAGCTGGAGACTAGCGGGGGGCCGGGATACGCAGTATTTT
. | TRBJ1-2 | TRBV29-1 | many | CSVESVAYGYTF | TGCAGCGTTGAATCGGTCGCTTATGGCTACACCTTC
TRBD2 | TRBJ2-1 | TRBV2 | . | CASRISGRAINEQIF | TGTGCCAGCAGAATAAGCGGGAGGGCCATCAATGAGCAGATCTTC